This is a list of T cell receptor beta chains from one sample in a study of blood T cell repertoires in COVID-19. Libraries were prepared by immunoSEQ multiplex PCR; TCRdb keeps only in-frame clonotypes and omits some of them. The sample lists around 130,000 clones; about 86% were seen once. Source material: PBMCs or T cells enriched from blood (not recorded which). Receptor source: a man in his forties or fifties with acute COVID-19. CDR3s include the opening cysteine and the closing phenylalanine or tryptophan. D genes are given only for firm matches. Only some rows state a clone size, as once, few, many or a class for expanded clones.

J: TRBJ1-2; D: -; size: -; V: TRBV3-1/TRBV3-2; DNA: TGTGCCAGCAGCCAAGAGAGCACTTATGGCTACACCTTC; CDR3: CASSQESTYGYTF
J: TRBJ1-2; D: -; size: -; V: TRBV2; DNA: TGTGCCAGCACCCGGGACAAAAGCCCCTATGGCTACACCTTC; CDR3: CASTRDKSPYGYTF
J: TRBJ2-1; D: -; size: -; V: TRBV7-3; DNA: TGTGCCAGCAGTCAAACGGGCAGGGGCGTTTTGAGAGAGCAGTTCTTC; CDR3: CASSQTGRGVLREQFF
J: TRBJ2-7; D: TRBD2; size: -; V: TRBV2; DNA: TGTGCCAGCAGCGATATGACTAGCGGGAGAAACGAGCAGTACTTC; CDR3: CASSDMTSGRNEQYF
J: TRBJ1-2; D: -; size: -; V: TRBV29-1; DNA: TGCAGCGTTGATCAAGGGGCCCGAGGCTATGGCTACACCTTC; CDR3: CSVDQGARGYGYTF
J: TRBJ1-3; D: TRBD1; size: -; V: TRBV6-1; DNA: TGTGCCAGCAGTGAACCGGGACAGGGTTCTGGAAACACCATATATTTT; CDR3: CASSEPGQGSGNTIYF
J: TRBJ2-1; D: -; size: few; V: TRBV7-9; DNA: TGTGCCAGCAGCTTAGCGGGAGTAGTGAATGAGCAGTTCTTC; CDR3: CASSLAGVVNEQFF
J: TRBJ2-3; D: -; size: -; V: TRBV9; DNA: TGTGCCAGCAGCGTAGCGTCAGTTTTGGCAGATACGCAGTATTTT; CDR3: CASSVASVLADTQYF
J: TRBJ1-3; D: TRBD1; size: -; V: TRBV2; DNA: TGTGCCACCCGAAGGGGGCCTGGAAACACCATATATTTT; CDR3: CATRRGPGNTIYF
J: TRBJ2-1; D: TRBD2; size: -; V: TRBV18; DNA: TGTGCCAGCTCACCACCGGCGGGAGGGAACAATGAGCAGTTCTTC; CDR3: CASSPPAGGNNEQFF
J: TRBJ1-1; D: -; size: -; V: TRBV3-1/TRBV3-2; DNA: TGTGCCAGCAGCCATGGGGAGGGCACTGAAGCTTTCTTT; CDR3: CASSHGEGTEAFF
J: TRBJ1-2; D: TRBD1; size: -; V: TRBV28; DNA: TGTGCCAGCAGTGGGGACAGGGGCGACTATGGCTACACCTTC; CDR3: CASSGDRGDYGYTF
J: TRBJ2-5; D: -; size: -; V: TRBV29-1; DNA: TGCAGCGTTGAAGATGGTGAGCTTGTGGAGACCCAGTACTTC; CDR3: CSVEDGELVETQYF
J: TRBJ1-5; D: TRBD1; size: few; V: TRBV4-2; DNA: TGTGCCAGCAGCCGTACAGGGGGCGAGGCCAATCAGCCCCAGCATTTT; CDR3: CASSRTGGEANQPQHF
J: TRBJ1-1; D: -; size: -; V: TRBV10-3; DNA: TGTGCCATCAGTGTTGATATGGGGGCCGCTGAAGCTTTCTTT; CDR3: CAISVDMGAAEAFF
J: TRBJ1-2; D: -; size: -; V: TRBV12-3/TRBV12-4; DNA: TGTGCCAGCAGTTTAGCGGGGAGGGGCACCTTC; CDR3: CASSLAGRGTF
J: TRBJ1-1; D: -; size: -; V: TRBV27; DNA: TGTGCCAGCAGTCCTCAGGGGATCAACACTGAAGCTTTCTTT; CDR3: CASSPQGINTEAFF
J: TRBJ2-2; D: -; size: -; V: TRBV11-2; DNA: TGTGCCAGCAGCTTAGTTGGGGGCTTCGACACCGGGGAGCTGTTTTTT; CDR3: CASSLVGGFDTGELFF
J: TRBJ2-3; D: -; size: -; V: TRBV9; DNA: TGTGCCAGCAGCGTAGGACCCCGGCGGGGCTCAACAGATACGCAGTATTTT; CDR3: CASSVGPRRGSTDTQYF
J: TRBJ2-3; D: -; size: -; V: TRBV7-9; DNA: TGTGCCAGCAGCGCCCGACTTGCAGATACGCAGTATTTT; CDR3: CASSARLADTQYF
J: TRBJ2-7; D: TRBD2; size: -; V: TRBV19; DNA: TGTGCCAGTAGTATACAAGCGGGACCCTACGAGCAGTACTTC; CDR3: CASSIQAGPYEQYF
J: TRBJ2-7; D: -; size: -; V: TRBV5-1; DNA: TGCGCCAGCAGCTTCAGCTCCTACGAGCAGTACTTC; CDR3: CASSFSSYEQYF
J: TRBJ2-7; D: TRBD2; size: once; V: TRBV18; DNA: TGTGCCAGCTCACAGAAGGGACTAGCGGGAGCTCGCGAGCAGTACTTC; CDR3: CASSQKGLAGAREQYF
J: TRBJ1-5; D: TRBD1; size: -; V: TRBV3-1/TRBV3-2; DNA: TGTGCCAGCAGCCACACGTCAGGGGGCGTTCAGCCCCAGCATTTT; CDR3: CASSHTSGGVQPQHF
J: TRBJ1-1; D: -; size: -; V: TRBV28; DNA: TGTGCCAGCAGTTTCGAGTTTGGAGCTTTCTTT; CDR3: CASSFEFGAFF
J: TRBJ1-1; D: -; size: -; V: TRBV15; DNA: TGTGCCACCAGCAGATCCGGGACGGGGGGCACTGAAGCTTTCTTT; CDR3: CATSRSGTGGTEAFF
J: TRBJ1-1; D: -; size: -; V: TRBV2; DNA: TGTGCCAGCAGCTCCACAGGGCGCCGGGGAACTGAAGCTTTCTTT; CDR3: CASSSTGRRGTEAFF
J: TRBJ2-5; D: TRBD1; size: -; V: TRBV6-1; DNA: TGTGCCAGCAGTGAGTGGGGACAGGACAGCGAGACCCAGTACTTC; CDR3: CASSEWGQDSETQYF
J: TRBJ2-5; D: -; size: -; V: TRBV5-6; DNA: TGTGCCAGCACTCAGGGCGCAGAGACCCAGTACTTC; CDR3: CASTQGAETQYF
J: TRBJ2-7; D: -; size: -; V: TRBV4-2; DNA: TGTGCCAGCAGCCAAGACCAGGGCTACGAGCAGTACTTC; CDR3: CASSQDQGYEQYF
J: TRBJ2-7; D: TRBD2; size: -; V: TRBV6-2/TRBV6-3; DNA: TGTGCCAGCAGTTATGGTTCCCCAGCGGGGTCCTACGAGCAGTACTTC; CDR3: CASSYGSPAGSYEQYF
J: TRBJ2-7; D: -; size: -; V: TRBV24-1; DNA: TGTGCCACCGAGCGGGTCCACTACGAGCAGTACTTC; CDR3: CATERVHYEQYF
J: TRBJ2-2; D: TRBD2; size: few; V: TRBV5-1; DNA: TGCGCCAGCCGGGTAGCGGGGACCACCGGGGAGCTGTTTTTT; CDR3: CASRVAGTTGELFF
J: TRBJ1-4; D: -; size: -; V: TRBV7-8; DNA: TGTGCCAGCAGCTTAGAAGGCCTGACATCAACGACCACCCTTACTTACGGTGAAAAACTGTTTTTT; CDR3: CASSLEGLTSTTTLTYGEKLFF
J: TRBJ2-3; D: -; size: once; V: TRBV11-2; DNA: TGTGCCAGCAGCTTAGTTGGGGAGACCACAGATACGCAGTATTTT; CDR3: CASSLVGETTDTQYF
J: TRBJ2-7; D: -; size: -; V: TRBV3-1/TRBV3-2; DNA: TGTGCCAGCAAGGGCGACGGGACCTACGAGCAGTACTTC; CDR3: CASKGDGTYEQYF
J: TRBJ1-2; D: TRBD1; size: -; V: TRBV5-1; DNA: TGCGCCAGCAGCATCGGACAGGGAGAGGGCTACACCTTC; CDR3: CASSIGQGEGYTF
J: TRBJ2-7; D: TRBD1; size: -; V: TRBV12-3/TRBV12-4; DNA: TGTGCCAGCGGTCCGGGACAGGGCTACGAGCAGTACTTC; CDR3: CASGPGQGYEQYF
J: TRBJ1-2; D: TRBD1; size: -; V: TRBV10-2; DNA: TGCGCCAGCAGTTTCGGACAGGGCGTGGGCTACACCTTC; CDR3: CASSFGQGVGYTF
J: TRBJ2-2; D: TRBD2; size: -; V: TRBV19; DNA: TGTGCCAGTAGTATCGGGACTAGCGGGGAAGCGAACACCGGGGAGCTGTTTTTT; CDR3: CASSIGTSGEANTGELFF
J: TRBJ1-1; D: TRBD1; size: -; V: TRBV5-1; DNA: TGCGCCAGCAGCTTGGCCCTGACAGGGGTCACTGAAGCTTTCTTT; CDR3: CASSLALTGVTEAFF
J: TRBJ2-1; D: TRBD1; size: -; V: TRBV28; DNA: TGTGCCAGCAGTACGACCGGGACAGCTTACAATGAGCAGTTCTTC; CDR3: CASSTTGTAYNEQFF
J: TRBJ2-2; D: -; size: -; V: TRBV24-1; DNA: TGTGCCACCAGTTCAGGGTACACCGGGGAGCTGTTTTTT; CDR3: CATSSGYTGELFF
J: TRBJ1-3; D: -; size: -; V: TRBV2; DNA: TGTGCCAGCAGGCAGGGACTTTTCTCTGGAAACACCATATATTTT; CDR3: CASRQGLFSGNTIYF
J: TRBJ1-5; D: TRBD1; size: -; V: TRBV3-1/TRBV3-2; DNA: TGTGCCAGCAGCCAAAGTGGGACAGGGGGCAATCAGCCCCAGCATTTT; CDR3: CASSQSGTGGNQPQHF
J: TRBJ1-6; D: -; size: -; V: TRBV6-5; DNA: TGTGCCAGCAGCGACAATCCGGAATCACCCCTCCACTTT; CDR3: CASSDNPESPLHF
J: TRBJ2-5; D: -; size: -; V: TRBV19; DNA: TGTGCCAGTAGGCAGGGGAAGGAGACCCAGTACTTC; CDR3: CASRQGKETQYF
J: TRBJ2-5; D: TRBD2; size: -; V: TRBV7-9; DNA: TGTGCCAGCAGCCCTAGGACCGGGAGGGCCAAAGAGACCCAGTACTTC; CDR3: CASSPRTGRAKETQYF
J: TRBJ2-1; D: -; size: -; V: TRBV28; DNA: TGTGCCAGCAGTAGTACTAACACGCAGTTCTTC; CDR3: CASSSTNTQFF
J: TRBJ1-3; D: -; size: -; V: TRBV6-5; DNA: TGTGCCACCCAGATACAGGCTGGAAACACCATATATTTT; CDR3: CATQIQAGNTIYF
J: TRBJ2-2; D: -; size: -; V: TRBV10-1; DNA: TGCGCCAGCAGTGAGTCGTGGGCTTTCACCGGGGAGCTGTTTTTT; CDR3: CASSESWAFTGELFF
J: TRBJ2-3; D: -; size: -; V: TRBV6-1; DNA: TGTGCCAGCAGTGAAGTTGAGGATACGCAGTATTTT; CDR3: CASSEVEDTQYF
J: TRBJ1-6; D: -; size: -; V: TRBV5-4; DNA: TGTGCCAGCAGCTTAGGGGGGGAACCCCTCCACTTT; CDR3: CASSLGGEPLHF
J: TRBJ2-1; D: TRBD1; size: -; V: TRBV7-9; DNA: TGTGCCAGCACCTTGGGGACAGGGAGCTACAATGAGCAGTTCTTC; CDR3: CASTLGTGSYNEQFF
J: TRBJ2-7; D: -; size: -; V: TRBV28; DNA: TGTGCCAGCAAAGCGTCTTACGAGCAGTACTTC; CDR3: CASKASYEQYF
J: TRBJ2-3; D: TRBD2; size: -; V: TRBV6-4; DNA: TGTGCCAGCAGTGACTCGACTAGCGGGGGGGCTACGCAGTATTTT; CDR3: CASSDSTSGGATQYF
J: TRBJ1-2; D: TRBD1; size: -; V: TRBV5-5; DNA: TGTGCCAGCAGCTTGCAGGGGGCGATTAGATATGGCTACACCTTC; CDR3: CASSLQGAIRYGYTF